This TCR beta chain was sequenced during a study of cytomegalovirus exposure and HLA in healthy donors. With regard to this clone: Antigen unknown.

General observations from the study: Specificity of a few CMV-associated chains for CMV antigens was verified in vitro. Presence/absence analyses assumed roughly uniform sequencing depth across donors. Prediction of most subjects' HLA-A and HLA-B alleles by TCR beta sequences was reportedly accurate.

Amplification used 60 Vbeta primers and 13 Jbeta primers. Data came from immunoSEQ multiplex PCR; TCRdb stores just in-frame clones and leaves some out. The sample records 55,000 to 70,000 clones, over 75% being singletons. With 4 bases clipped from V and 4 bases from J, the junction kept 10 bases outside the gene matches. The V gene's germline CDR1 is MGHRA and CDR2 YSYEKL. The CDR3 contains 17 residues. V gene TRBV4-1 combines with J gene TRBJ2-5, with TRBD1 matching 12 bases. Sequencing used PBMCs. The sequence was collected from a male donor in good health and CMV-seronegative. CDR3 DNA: TGCGCCAGCAGCCGACCTCCGGGACAGGGGGCCGGAGAGACCCAGTACTTC. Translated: CASSRPPGQGAGETQYF.